The clone carrying this T cell receptor (beta chain) was seen a handful of times. Its target is not known. This CDR3 is also generated by other DNA sequences in the sample. This entry belongs to a study of beta chain features in type 1 diabetes. Study-wide points: Patients with type 1 diabetes showed fewer VDJ junction insertions and more deletions. Among all four CD4+ subsets, Type 1 diabetes patients had TCRB CDR3s that were moderately but significantly shorter.

All of the isolated RNA was reverse transcribed, so expressed TCRB transcripts were sequenced. TCRdb's table, derived via immunoSEQ multiplex PCR, lists solely in-frame clones and lacks some. Of 250,000 to 350,000 clones in the sample, 11% to 15% are singletons; the top ten hold around 7%. From germline, CDR1 is MNHEY and CDR2 SMNVEV (reference sequence). Trimming cost V 2 bases and J 5 bases, with 7 bases left between them. This CDR3 comprises 13 residues. One heparinised blood draw averaging approximately 0.11 L was given by each donor. The sample was central memory CD4+ T cells from blood. The receptor comes from a man aged 25 to 40 in good health. The rearrangement links TRBV27 to TRBJ1-5, with D hard to call. This CDR3 reads CASSLNSYQPQHF. The CDR3 nucleotides are TGTGCCAGCAGTTTAAACAGTTATCAGCCCCAGCATTTT.